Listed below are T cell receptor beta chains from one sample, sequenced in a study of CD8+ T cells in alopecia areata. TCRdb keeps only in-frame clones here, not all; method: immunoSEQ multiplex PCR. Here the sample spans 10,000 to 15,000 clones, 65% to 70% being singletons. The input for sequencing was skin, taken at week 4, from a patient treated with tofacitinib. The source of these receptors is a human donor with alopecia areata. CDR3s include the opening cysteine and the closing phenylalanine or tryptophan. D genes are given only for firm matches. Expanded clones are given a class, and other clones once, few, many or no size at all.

CDR3nt: TGTGCCAGCAGTGAACATGGCAGGGAGTTTCGCGGCTACACCTTC
CDR3aa: CASSEHGREFRGYTF
len: 15
v_gene: TRBV2
d_gene: -
j_gene: TRBJ1-2
abundance: -

CDR3nt: TGCGCCAGCAGCTTGGAAGCAGGGCTCTTCGACTATGGCTACACCTTC
CDR3aa: CASSLEAGLFDYGYTF
len: 16
v_gene: TRBV5-1
d_gene: -
j_gene: TRBJ1-2
abundance: few

CDR3nt: TGCGCCAGCAGCCAAGATTGGGGGACAGGGGTGAGCTCCTACGAGCAGTACTTC
CDR3aa: CASSQDWGTGVSSYEQYF
len: 18
v_gene: TRBV4-1
d_gene: TRBD1
j_gene: TRBJ2-7
abundance: once

CDR3nt: TGTGCCAGCGGGGGGAGTCAGAATTCCTACGAGCAGTACTTC
CDR3aa: CASGGSQNSYEQYF
len: 14
v_gene: TRBV6-5
d_gene: -
j_gene: TRBJ2-7
abundance: -

CDR3nt: TGTGCCAGCAGTATCGGGTCAGGTAGCAATCAGCCCCAGCATTTT
CDR3aa: CASSIGSGSNQPQHF
len: 15
v_gene: TRBV6-6
d_gene: -
j_gene: TRBJ1-5
abundance: few

CDR3nt: TGTGCCAGCAGCTCCCTTTTGGGACTAGCGGACCAAGAGACCCAGTACTTC
CDR3aa: CASSSLLGLADQETQYF
len: 17
v_gene: TRBV7-9
d_gene: TRBD2
j_gene: TRBJ2-5
abundance: -

CDR3nt: TGCAGCGTTGAAGATGGGTCAGATACGCAGTATTTT
CDR3aa: CSVEDGSDTQYF
len: 12
v_gene: TRBV29-1
d_gene: -
j_gene: TRBJ2-3
abundance: -

CDR3nt: TGTGCCAGCAGTTATACCTACGAGCAGTACTTC
CDR3aa: CASSYTYEQYF
len: 11
v_gene: TRBV6-5
d_gene: -
j_gene: TRBJ2-7
abundance: few

CDR3nt: TGTGCCACCAGCAGAGGGTCCTACGAGCAGTACTTC
CDR3aa: CATSRGSYEQYF
len: 12
v_gene: TRBV15
d_gene: -
j_gene: TRBJ2-7
abundance: once

CDR3nt: TGTGCCAGCAGCCCCGGGACAGGGGGCGATGAGCAGTTCTTC
CDR3aa: CASSPGTGGDEQFF
len: 14
v_gene: TRBV14
d_gene: TRBD1
j_gene: TRBJ2-1
abundance: few

CDR3nt: TGTGCCTGCAGGGGGCCACTTGGGTCACCCCTCCACTTT
CDR3aa: CACRGPLGSPLHF
len: 13
v_gene: TRBV30
d_gene: TRBD1
j_gene: TRBJ1-6
abundance: -

CDR3nt: TGCAGCGTTGAGGAGACCCTAGGTTACGAGCAGTACTTC
CDR3aa: CSVEETLGYEQYF
len: 13
v_gene: TRBV29-1
d_gene: -
j_gene: TRBJ2-7
abundance: -

CDR3nt: TGTGCCAGCAGCCCGGGACCCATGGGAGCTGAAGCTTTCTTT
CDR3aa: CASSPGPMGAEAFF
len: 14
v_gene: TRBV5-4
d_gene: -
j_gene: TRBJ1-1
abundance: once

CDR3nt: TGTGCCAGCAGTTATCCAGATACGCAGTATTTT
CDR3aa: CASSYPDTQYF
len: 11
v_gene: TRBV6-1
d_gene: -
j_gene: TRBJ2-3
abundance: -

CDR3nt: TGTGCCAGCAGCGTAGACAGGGGGCAAGGCGATGAGCAGTTCTTC
CDR3aa: CASSVDRGQGDEQFF
len: 15
v_gene: TRBV9
d_gene: TRBD1
j_gene: TRBJ2-1
abundance: -

CDR3nt: TGTGCCAGCAGCTTAGATTGGGGATCTGCAAATCAGAACACTGAAGCTTTCTTT
CDR3aa: CASSLDWGSANQNTEAFF
len: 18
v_gene: TRBV11-3
d_gene: -
j_gene: TRBJ1-1
abundance: -

CDR3nt: TGTGCCAGCAGCTTGGGGGGCCCCTCCTACGAGCAGTACTTC
CDR3aa: CASSLGGPSYEQYF
len: 14
v_gene: TRBV7-2
d_gene: -
j_gene: TRBJ2-7
abundance: -

CDR3nt: TGTGCCAGCAGCTTAGGGCACCAAGAGACCCAGTACTTC
CDR3aa: CASSLGHQETQYF
len: 13
v_gene: TRBV11-3
d_gene: -
j_gene: TRBJ2-5
abundance: -

CDR3nt: TGTGCCAGCAGCTCCACATCTGGGAAGCCCCAGCATTTT
CDR3aa: CASSSTSGKPQHF
len: 13
v_gene: TRBV7-9
d_gene: -
j_gene: TRBJ1-5
abundance: -

CDR3nt: TGTGCCAGCAGTCCATCGGGGTGGGAGACCCAGTACTTC
CDR3aa: CASSPSGWETQYF
len: 13
v_gene: TRBV6-5
d_gene: -
j_gene: TRBJ2-5
abundance: few

CDR3nt: TGTGCCTGGACCCCCGGCGAGAGCTTGTTCACCGGGGAGCTGTTTTTT
CDR3aa: CAWTPGESLFTGELFF
len: 16
v_gene: TRBV30
d_gene: -
j_gene: TRBJ2-2
abundance: -

CDR3nt: TGCGCCAGCAGCCAAGTGGACATGGGATTCTACAATGAGCAGTTCTTC
CDR3aa: CASSQVDMGFYNEQFF
len: 16
v_gene: TRBV4-3
d_gene: -
j_gene: TRBJ2-1
abundance: -

CDR3nt: TGCGCCAGCAGCCAAGAAAGAGACCAAGCTAGCACAGATACGCAGTATTTT
CDR3aa: CASSQERDQASTDTQYF
len: 17
v_gene: TRBV4-3
d_gene: -
j_gene: TRBJ2-3
abundance: -

CDR3nt: TGTGCCAGCACCGAATCAGCGGGCTCCTACAATGAGCAGTTCTTC
CDR3aa: CASTESAGSYNEQFF
len: 15
v_gene: TRBV7-2
d_gene: -
j_gene: TRBJ2-1
abundance: few

CDR3nt: TGTGCCAGCAGCCTTAACTCCTACAATGAGCAGTTCTTC
CDR3aa: CASSLNSYNEQFF
len: 13
v_gene: TRBV7-8
d_gene: -
j_gene: TRBJ2-1
abundance: few

CDR3nt: TGCAGCGTTCTGACAGGTTCCTACGAGCAGTACTTC
CDR3aa: CSVLTGSYEQYF
len: 12
v_gene: TRBV29-1
d_gene: -
j_gene: TRBJ2-7
abundance: -

CDR3nt: TGTGCCAGCAGCCTAGATGGGACAGCTAACATTCAGTACTTC
CDR3aa: CASSLDGTANIQYF
len: 14
v_gene: TRBV16
d_gene: TRBD1
j_gene: TRBJ2-4
abundance: -

CDR3nt: TGTGCCAGCAGCCAAACGGGGGAGAATCAGCCCCAGCATTTT
CDR3aa: CASSQTGENQPQHF
len: 14
v_gene: TRBV7-2
d_gene: -
j_gene: TRBJ1-5
abundance: -

CDR3nt: TGTGCCAGCTCACGGTCGGGGGCAGAGGAGCAGTTCTTC
CDR3aa: CASSRSGAEEQFF
len: 13
v_gene: TRBV18
d_gene: -
j_gene: TRBJ2-1
abundance: -

CDR3nt: TGTGCCAGCAGGAGGGACCGAAACGTGGGGAATCTCCACTTT
CDR3aa: CASRRDRNVGNLHF
len: 14
v_gene: TRBV2
d_gene: -
j_gene: TRBJ1-6
abundance: few

CDR3nt: TGTGCCAGCAGCCCGCCGTGGGGGACAAACCCAGATACGCAGTATTTT
CDR3aa: CASSPPWGTNPDTQYF
len: 16
v_gene: TRBV9
d_gene: -
j_gene: TRBJ2-3
abundance: -

CDR3nt: TGTGCCAGCAGCCGGCAGGGAGGTACTGAAGCTTTCTTT
CDR3aa: CASSRQGGTEAFF
len: 13
v_gene: TRBV4-2
d_gene: -
j_gene: TRBJ1-1
abundance: -

CDR3nt: TGTGCCAGCAGTTATTGGGACAGGAACACTGAAGCTTTCTTT
CDR3aa: CASSYWDRNTEAFF
len: 14
v_gene: TRBV6-6
d_gene: TRBD1
j_gene: TRBJ1-1
abundance: -

CDR3nt: TGTGCCAGCAGCTTAGTCGGGACAGGGCAGGTCTTC
CDR3aa: CASSLVGTGQVF
len: 12
v_gene: TRBV7-2
d_gene: TRBD1
j_gene: TRBJ2-1
abundance: -

CDR3nt: TGTGCCAGCTCGCAAACTACTAGCACAGATACGCAGTATTTT
CDR3aa: CASSQTTSTDTQYF
len: 14
v_gene: TRBV18
d_gene: -
j_gene: TRBJ2-3
abundance: -

CDR3nt: TGTGCCAGCAGCTTGGGGCCCAGCCCGAACACCGGGGAGCTGTTTTTT
CDR3aa: CASSLGPSPNTGELFF
len: 16
v_gene: TRBV5-6
d_gene: -
j_gene: TRBJ2-2
abundance: once

CDR3nt: TGTGCCAGCAGTTCTGAGGGGGGCGAGCAGTACTTC
CDR3aa: CASSSEGGEQYF
len: 12
v_gene: TRBV27
d_gene: -
j_gene: TRBJ2-7
abundance: few

CDR3nt: TGTGCCAGCAGCCCAACGGCCAGCGCCTTTTCGGAGACCCAGTACTTC
CDR3aa: CASSPTASAFSETQYF
len: 16
v_gene: TRBV7-2
d_gene: -
j_gene: TRBJ2-5
abundance: -

CDR3nt: TGTGCCAGTAGTGCATGGGACGCTCAGCCCCAGCATTTT
CDR3aa: CASSAWDAQPQHF
len: 13
v_gene: TRBV19
d_gene: -
j_gene: TRBJ1-5
abundance: -

CDR3nt: TGTGCCAGCGGACCAGGAAACCCCCCGAAAAACATTCAGTACTTC
CDR3aa: CASGPGNPPKNIQYF
len: 15
v_gene: TRBV6-6
d_gene: -
j_gene: TRBJ2-4
abundance: -

CDR3nt: TGCGCCAGCAGCCTCGGGACAGCTAACACTGAAGCTTTCTTT
CDR3aa: CASSLGTANTEAFF
len: 14
v_gene: TRBV5-1
d_gene: TRBD1
j_gene: TRBJ1-1
abundance: -